This T cell receptor (beta chain) emerged from a study of T cell responses to AZD1222 COVID-19 vaccine. After removal of 8 bases from V and 2 bases from J, the junction contained 3 bases not matched to a gene. The CDR3 is made up of 13 amino acids. The table came from immunoSEQ multiplex PCR; TCRdb's copy has only in-frame clones and leaves some out. The sample includes 70,000 to 100,000 clones, 90% to 95% of them seen just once. The sequence derives from an adult who received the AZD1222 COVID-19 vaccine. Sequences were derived from peripheral blood, sampled 28 days after the second AZD1222 dose. The chain recombines TRBV12-3 or TRBV12-4 with TRBJ2-7; 10 bases line up with TRBD2. The DNA for the CDR3 is TGTGCCAGCCAGGGACTAGCGACCTACGAGCAGTACTTC. This sequence encodes CASQGLATYEQYF.